What follows are 21 T cell receptor beta chains derived from one specimen sequenced in a study of EBV T-cell therapy then PD-1 blockade in nasopharyngeal carcinoma. These receptors are not linked to any known antigen. Indicated treatment: AdE1-LMPpoly-expanded autologous EBV-specific T-cell therapy followed by anti-PD-1 nivolumab. Method: immunoSEQ multiplex PCR; TCRdb's copy keeps in-frame clones and lacks some. Found here are under 30,000 clones, about 87% of them singletons; the top ten hold approximately 30%. Here the sequenced sample was CD8+ T cells from blood, taken between days 55 and 70 from a patient whose treatment included autologous EBV-specific T cells and nivolumab. The receptors originated from a man aged 40-49 years with nasopharyngeal carcinoma.

The CDR3 spells CASSYGTGNTEAFF. Written as DNA, the CDR3 is TGTGCCAGCAGTTACGGGACAGGGAACACTGAAGCTTTCTTT. J is TRBJ1-1 and V is TRBV6-5; 8 nucleotides align to TRBD1. The CDR3 loop spans 14 amino acids. The junction had 0 bases not matched to a gene; V was cut back by 2 bases and J by 1 base. Germline V gene lookup returns CDR1 MNHEY and CDR2 SVGAGI.

The chain employs TRBV27 and TRBJ2-2, with D perhaps matching TRBD2 (5 bases). The germline gives CDR1 MNHEY, CDR2 SMNVEV (reference sequence). CDR3 length: 19 amino acids. Trimming took 2 bases from V and 3 from J, leaving 22 bases between them. In DNA, the CDR3 is TGTGCCAGCAGTTTAGGCGGGCAGTTTCGGCGGTCCTACACCGGGGAGCTGTTTTTT. It encodes CASSLGGQFRRSYTGELFF.

The chain has TRBV27 and TRBJ1-1; D not certain. The ends were cut back, 2 bases at V and 7 bases at J, with 14 bases in the middle. The CDR3 has 14 residues. The germline V gene has CDR1 MNHEY and CDR2 SMNVEV (reference sequence). For the CDR3, the DNA is TGTGCCAGCAGTTTAGGTTCGGCAGGAGTTGAAGCTTTCTTT. Translating gives CASSLGSAGVEAFF.

The rearrangement joins TRBV20-1 to TRBJ2-7, with unresolved D. The CDR3 runs 14 residues. V was clipped by 4 bases and J by 2 bases, with 15 bases between them. Germline CDR1 reads DFQATT; CDR2 reads SNEGSKA (reference sequence). The CDR3 sequence: CSATDLRLTYEQYF. For the CDR3, the DNA is TGCAGTGCTACTGACCTAAGGCTGACCTACGAGCAGTACTTC.

This clone occurred once. This sequence joins TRBV5-6 and TRBJ1-2; unclear D gene. V gave up 4 bases and J gave up 4 bases, with 11 bases separating them. CDR1 and CDR2 (germline): SGHDT, YYEEEE. This CDR3 contains 13 residues. CDR3 sequence: CASSPGSGYGYTF. Written as DNA, the CDR3 is TGTGCCAGCAGCCCCGGCAGCGGCTATGGCTACACCTTC.

V gene TRBV7-6 combines with J gene TRBJ2-6; the D is unclear. The CDR3 spans 15 residues. Germline V gene sequence: CDR1 SGHVS, CDR2 FNYEAQ. V lost 1 base and J 2 bases, leaving 6 bases between the germline ends. CDR3 DNA sequence: TGTGCCAGCAGCTTAGTATCCCCTGGGGCCAACGTCCTGACTTTC. It is translated as CASSLVSPGANVLTF.

This clone was detected only a few times. V and J are TRBV6-2 or TRBV6-3 and TRBJ2-3; D might be TRBD1 (5 bases). Germline V CDR1 and CDR2: MNHEY, SVGEGT. The CDR3 runs to 16 residues. V lost 4 bases and J 3 bases, leaving 17 bases between the germline ends. Here the CDR3 DNA reads TGTGCCAGCAGTTGGTCGAAGGAGAAGGGGACAGATACGCAGTATTTT. Protein sequence: CASSWSKEKGTDTQYF.

This rearrangement joins TRBV29-1 to TRBJ2-1, with 9 bases matching TRBD1. The CDR3 spans 14 residues. V lost 4 bases and J lost 8; bases outside the gene matches: 9. The V gene's germline CDR1 is SQVTM and CDR2 ANQGSEA. CDR3 region: CSVVPGQGWDEQFF. CDR3 DNA sequence: TGCAGCGTTGTCCCGGGACAGGGTTGGGATGAGCAGTTCTTC.

J is TRBJ2-4 and V is TRBV23-1; 7 positions agree with TRBD2. TRBV23-1 is filed as an ORF, its function uncertain. Trimming removed 4 bases from V and 0 bases from J; junction bases left unmatched: 6. The CDR3 length is 16 residues. CDR3 region: CASSLPGGIAKNIQYF. The CDR3, as DNA: TGCGCCAGCAGTCTCCCCGGGGGGATAGCCAAAAACATTCAGTACTTC.

This chain joins TRBV14 and TRBJ2-7; D possibly corresponds to TRBD1 (5 bases). This CDR3 comprises 17 residues. V gave up 3 bases and J gave up 0 bases, with 18 bases separating them. Germline-derived CDR1 and CDR2 are SGHDN and FVKESK. DNA for the CDR3: TGTGCCAGCAGCCATTTCGACAGATCCATTGCCTCCTACGAGCAGTACTTC. Residues: CASSHFDRSIASYEQYF.

The gene calls are TRBV7-6 and TRBJ1-1; tentative D call: TRBD1 (5 bases). The CDR3 spans 16 residues. Germline-derived CDR1 and CDR2 are SGHVS and FNYEAQ. Trimming took 1 base from V and 0 from J, leaving 12 bases between them. The CDR3 protein is CASSLVTGRMNTEAFF. The CDR3 DNA sequence: TGTGCCAGCAGCTTAGTTACAGGACGCATGAACACTGAAGCTTTCTTT.

The V gene is TRBV5-6, the J gene TRBJ2-5; D possibly matches TRBD1 or TRBD2 (5 bases each). In germline, CDR1 is SGHDT, CDR2 YYEEEE. This CDR3 region has 18 residues. The germline V and J ends were trimmed by 0 bases and 2 bases, with 20 bases remaining between them. This CDR3 reads CASSLAKAGAWGQETQYF. The CDR3 DNA follows: TGTGCCAGCAGCTTGGCCAAGGCGGGTGCCTGGGGGCAAGAGACCCAGTACTTC.

V gene TRBV5-6 combines with J gene TRBJ2-1; D unresolved. Germline assignment: CDR1 SGHDT and CDR2 YYEEEE. The CDR3 length is 13 residues. Trimming took 0 bases from V and 15 from J, leaving 16 bases between them. CDR3 protein: CASSLGAQRGLFF. DNA of the CDR3: TGTGCCAGCAGCTTGGGAGCCCAACGCGGTCTGTTCTTC.

The V gene is TRBV7-6, the J gene TRBJ1-1; 11 positions agree with TRBD1. The length of the CDR3 is 15 residues. The V gene end was trimmed by 5 bases and the J gene end by 6 bases; junction bases not matched to a gene: 8. Germline loops: CDR1 SGHVS, CDR2 FNYEAQ. CDR3 DNA: TGTGCCAGCAGCGGGGGGCCGGGACAGGGGGCTGAAGCTTTCTTT. Translated: CASSGGPGQGAEAFF.

The rearrangement uses TRBV29-1 and TRBJ1-2; 8 nucleotides align to TRBD1. The CDR3 loop spans 14 amino acids. The V gene end was trimmed by 8 bases and the J gene end by 2 bases; junction bases not matched to a gene: 10. CDR1 and CDR2 (germline): SQVTM, ANQGSEA. The CDR3 nucleotides are TGCAGCTACGCCTTAGGACAGGGAAACTATGGCTACACCTTC. Translation: CSYALGQGNYGYTF. Variable domain in full (rest from reference TRBV29-1 and TRBJ1-2): SAVISQKPSRDICQRGTSLTIQCQVDSQVTMMFWYRQQPGQSLTLIATANQGSEATYESGFVIDKFPISRPNLTFSTLTVSNMSPEDSSIYLCSYALGQGNYGYTFGSGTRLTVV.

The genes are TRBV27 and TRBJ2-5, with 9 bases aligning to TRBD2. J was trimmed by 11 bases and V by 5 bases; bases with no gene match: 12. Germline assignment: CDR1 MNHEY and CDR2 SMNVEV (reference sequence). This CDR3 contains 14 residues. The CDR3 region is CASSPYSAGGGQYF. Written as DNA, the CDR3 is TGTGCCAGCAGTCCATATTCCGCGGGGGGGGGACAGTACTTC.

This chain uses TRBV18 with TRBJ2-1; TRBD1 might be the D (5 bases). V lost 2 bases and J lost 0, with 11 bases in between. The CDR3 covers 16 residues. Germline loops: CDR1 KGHSH, CDR2 LQKENI. The CDR3 DNA reads TGTGCCAGCTCACCAGGTCCAGACAGCTCCTACAATGAGCAGTTCTTC. Encoded protein: CASSPGPDSSYNEQFF.

A single count supports this clone. CDR3 in amino acids: CASSPRVWFRETQYF. The CDR3 nucleotides read TGTGCCAGCTCACCACGAGTATGGTTCCGAGAGACCCAGTACTTC. The rearrangement uses TRBV18 and TRBJ2-5; D call uncertain. V was shortened by 1 base and J by 4 bases, with 13 bases between the two germline ends. Germline CDR1 KGHSH, CDR2 LQKENI. CDR3 length equals 15 residues.

This clone is medium-sized in the sample. The rearrangement joins TRBV4-1 to TRBJ1-2; possibly TRBD1 for D (6 bases). The germline CDR1 and CDR2 sequences are MGHRA and YSYEKL. The CDR3 runs to 16 residues. The ends were cut back, 2 bases at V and 4 bases at J, with 17 bases in the middle. This CDR3 reads CASSQYQGLKGYGYTF. Written as DNA, the CDR3 is TGCGCCAGCAGCCAATATCAGGGGTTGAAGGGCTATGGCTACACCTTC.

The rearrangement links TRBV9 to TRBJ2-1; D possibly corresponds to TRBD1 (6 bases). CDR1 and CDR2 (germline): SGDLS, YYNGEE. This CDR3 contains 19 residues. V lost 3 bases and J lost 6, with 28 bases in between. In DNA, the CDR3 is TGTGCCAGCAGCGCCACCCCTGAAGGAACTGGGGGCTTCCGCAATGAGCAGTTCTTC. Translating it yields CASSATPEGTGGFRNEQFF.

The CDR3 DNA reads TGTGCCAGCAGTTTGAGGGGGTCGAACACCGGGGAGCTGTTTTTT. This translates into CASSLRGSNTGELFF. J is TRBJ2-2 and V is TRBV6-2 or TRBV6-3; D perhaps matches TRBD1 (6 bases). V was shortened by 4 bases and J by 0 bases, with 9 bases between the two germline ends. The V gene's germline CDR1 is MNHEY and CDR2 SVGEGT. The CDR3 consists of 15 residues.